Listed here are 14 T cell receptor beta chains from one sample, sequenced in a study of early T cells in non-severe SARS-CoV-2 infection (dated by TCRdb to the early 2020s). The library relied on 5' RACE. Sequenced on a NextSeq 500. The public reads were quality trimmed at Q25 with fastp and then assembled into clones with MiXCR by TCRdb, keeping productive beta chains. Entries are consolidated by CDR3 protein sequence, retaining the most common genes and DNA. Across this sample there are 55,000 to 75,000 distinct CDR3 sequences, with approximately 7.7% seen only once. 3% to 4% of the sample belongs to the ten largest clones. The sequencing sample was made of whole blood. The source is an adult who was a healthcare worker with PCR-confirmed SARS-CoV-2 infection or an uninfected control (not recorded which).

This chain's CDR3 is CASSSATNEKLFF. The CDR3 region has the DNA TGTGCCAGCAGTTCTGCAACTAATGAAAAACTGTTTTTT. The genes are TRBV28 and TRBJ1-4; D not resolved. The CDR3 has 13 residues. Trimming stripped 4 bases from V and 0 bases from J, with 3 bases between. Per germline, CDR1 MDHEN and CDR2 SYDVKM.

This clonotype was picked up a small number of times. J is TRBJ2-3 and V is TRBV6-5; 10 bases are a match to TRBD1. With 5 bases clipped from V and 6 bases from J, the junction kept 5 bases outside the gene matches. The CDR3 covers 14 residues. Germline V gene lookup returns CDR1 MNHEY and CDR2 SVGAGI. In DNA form, the CDR3 reads TGTGCCAGCAGTCCCGGGACAGGGGTGGATACGCAGTATTTT. As protein: CASSPGTGVDTQYF.

The J gene is TRBJ1-1, the V gene TRBV30; D is perhaps TRBD1 (5 bases). The CDR3 loop spans 12 amino acids. Per the germline V gene, CDR1 is GTSNPN and CDR2 is SVGIG (reference sequence). With 5 bases removed from V and 1 base from J, the gap between germline ends came to 8 bases. CDR3 nucleotides: TGTGCCTGGGGGACGGAGAACACTGAAGCTTTCTTT. Protein product: CAWGTENTEAFF.

There are many counts of this clonotype. The J gene is TRBJ2-7, the V gene TRBV3-1, with TRBD2 matching over 7 bases. V lost 0 bases and J lost 7; bases outside the gene matches: 12. This CDR3 region has 16 residues. Germline CDR1 and CDR2: LGHDT and YNNKEL (reference sequence). Here the CDR3 reads CASSQDPSGLNWEQYF. Here the CDR3 DNA reads TGTGCCAGCAGCCAAGATCCTAGCGGTCTCAATTGGGAGCAGTACTTC.

This clonotype was seen more than once but under ten times. This rearrangement joins TRBV28 to TRBJ1-6; D is undetermined. The V gene's germline CDR1 is MDHEN and CDR2 SYDVKM. V lost 4 bases to trimming and J lost 7 bases, with 11 bases between them. The CDR3 covers 14 residues. CDR3 DNA: TGTGCCAGCAGTTCCGCTCAGTACAATTCACCCCTCCACTTT. Translated: CASSSAQYNSPLHF.

The rearrangement uses TRBV5-4 and TRBJ2-7, with D perhaps TRBD2 (6 bases). The CDR3 is 14 amino acids. The germline V gene has CDR1 SGHNT and CDR2 YYREEE (reference sequence). V gave up 6 bases and J gave up 6 bases, with 19 bases separating them. CDR3 loop: CASTLRAGNVEQYF. The CDR3 coding sequence is TGTGCCAGCACCCTGCGGGCGGGAAATGTCGAGCAGTACTTC.

In its sample, this clonotype was seen a few times. The chain couples TRBV18 to TRBJ2-7, with 7 bases aligning to TRBD1. The CDR3 runs 14 residues. CDR1 and CDR2 (germline): KGHSH, LQKENI. V lost 4 bases and J lost 4; bases outside the gene matches: 7. This CDR3 is CASSREGGGYEQYF. In nucleotides, the CDR3 is TGTGCCAGCTCACGCGAAGGGGGCGGGTACGAGCAGTACTTC.

This clonotype was recorded many times. The chain has TRBV30 and TRBJ2-3; TRBD1 matches at 9 bases. Germline values: CDR1 GTSNPN, CDR2 SVGIG (reference sequence). The junction had 5 bases not matched to a gene; V was cut back by 1 base and J by 0 bases. The CDR3 covers 16 residues. CDR3 bases: TGTGCCTGGAGTGGAACAGGGGGCGAAAGCACAGATACGCAGTATTTT. This encodes CAWSGTGGESTDTQYF.

This clonotype was seen more than once but under ten times. The chain uses TRBV6-6 and TRBJ2-7; D possibly matches TRBD1 or TRBD2 (5 bases each). From germline, CDR1 is MNHNY and CDR2 SVGAGI (reference sequence). The length of the CDR3 is 17 residues. V was clipped by 6 bases and J by 6 bases, with 27 bases between them. CDR3 residues: CASRITPPGTTLGEQYF. The CDR3 bases are TGTGCCAGCAGAATTACCCCGCCCGGGACGACGCTAGGCGAGCAGTACTTC.

The chain links TRBV27 to TRBJ1-2; 11 bases match TRBD1. The CDR3 spans 15 residues. Per germline, CDR1 MNHEY and CDR2 SMNVEV (reference sequence). V shed 6 bases and J 0 bases; nucleotides not matched to a gene: 3. CDR3 protein: CASRDRGPANYGYTF. The CDR3 DNA follows: TGTGCCAGCAGGGACAGGGGGCCCGCTAACTATGGCTACACCTTC.

The chain recombines TRBV18 with TRBJ1-3; D is undetermined. This CDR3 is built from 12 residues. V was cut by 8 bases and J by 1 base, with 6 bases left in between. Germline CDR1 KGHSH, CDR2 LQKENI. CDR3 coding DNA: TGTGCCAGCCAGGATTCTGGAAACACCATATATTTT. Its protein product is CASQDSGNTIYF.

The V and J genes are TRBV20-1 and TRBJ2-1, with 8 bases lining up with TRBD2. Trimming at V came to 7 bases and at J to 6 bases, leaving 5 bases not matched to a gene. Germline assignment: CDR1 DFQATT and CDR2 SNEGSKA (reference sequence). This CDR3 comprises 12 residues. The CDR3 reads CSVGTRINEQFF. Written as DNA, the CDR3 is TGCAGTGTTGGGACTAGGATCAATGAGCAGTTCTTC.

There are many counts of this clonotype. The chain links TRBV20-1 to TRBJ1-2, with a tentative D call TRBD1 (5 bases). Germline V lookup: CDR1 DFQATT, CDR2 SNEGSKA (reference sequence). Trimming took 7 bases from V and 2 from J, leaving 23 bases between them. This CDR3 is built from 16 residues. The DNA for the CDR3 is TGCAGTGTAGGGAAGCGGAGAGGGGCAGAGAACTATGGCTACACCTTC. This sequence encodes CSVGKRRGAENYGYTF.

This clonotype was found many times. The junction shows a germline mismatch at one end, possibly a read error. V and J are TRBV7-8 and TRBJ2-1, with D possibly matching TRBD2 (5 bases). Germline CDR1 reads SGHVS; CDR2 reads FQNEAQ. There are 13 residues in the CDR3. This CDR3 is CASSLAFPDEQFF. The CDR3 bases are TGTGCCAGCAGCCTAGCCTTCCCCGATGAGCAGTTCTTC.